This is a list of T cell receptor beta chains from one sample in a study of T cell responses to AZD1222 COVID-19 vaccine. Profiled with immunoSEQ multiplex PCR; TCRdb holds only in-frame clones, not every one. The sample consists of 120,000 to 150,000 clones, about 92% of them appearing once. The sample in question was peripheral blood, obtained on day 0 of AZD1222 vaccination. These receptors all stem from an adult in good health. The conserved cysteine and the conserved F or W are not part of the CDR3 here. The D gene is left open where the match is weak. Clone sizes are given selectively: once, few, many, or a class where the clone is expanded.

size	V	J	D	CDR3
once	TRBV29-1	TRBJ2-3	NA	SVSPPGDTQY
NA	TRBV19	TRBJ1-5	TRBD1	ASRGSGTANQPQH
NA	TRBV19	TRBJ1-1	NA	ASSWEGIAEAF
NA	TRBV7-9	TRBJ2-7	NA	ASSSDGSDWAYEQY
NA	TRBV2	TRBJ2-3	NA	ASSDRGRLDTQY
NA	TRBV11-1	TRBJ1-1	TRBD1	ASSLGQSVPEAF
NA	TRBV2	TRBJ1-2	NA	ASRVGPNYGYT
NA	TRBV5-1	TRBJ2-1	NA	ASSLASRGSYNEQF
NA	TRBV30	TRBJ1-2	NA	AWSATRIGYT
NA	TRBV10-3	TRBJ2-1	NA	AISESWSSYNEQF
NA	TRBV7-9	TRBJ1-2	NA	ASSLAGADYGYT
few	TRBV18	TRBJ1-3	NA	ASSPGTGLDGNTIY
NA	TRBV15	TRBJ2-2	NA	ATSRKAGGNGELF
NA	TRBV6-5	TRBJ2-1	NA	ASRRPGPGNEQF
NA	TRBV5-1	TRBJ1-5	NA	ASSWQAGGGQPQH
NA	TRBV5-8	TRBJ2-2	NA	ASSLGLRNTGELF
NA	TRBV5-4	TRBJ2-3	TRBD2	ASSSGKLAGGYTDTQY
few	TRBV19	TRBJ2-3	TRBD2	ASSILAGSSADTQY
NA	TRBV7-2	TRBJ2-2	TRBD2	ASSLGAGDGTGELF
NA	TRBV18	TRBJ2-7	TRBD1	ASSPGQGDWDEQY
NA	TRBV6-1	TRBJ1-2	NA	ASSEELGVGYT
NA	TRBV12-3/TRBV12-4	TRBJ1-1	NA	ASSLMENTEAF
NA	TRBV27	TRBJ2-3	TRBD1	ASSLIQGGTDTQY
NA	TRBV19	TRBJ1-4	NA	ASSIQGATNEKLF
once	TRBV11-2	TRBJ1-2	NA	ASSHRDVANYGYT
once	TRBV25-1	TRBJ1-6	TRBD1	ASSLSQGAGDSPLH
NA	TRBV20-1	TRBJ2-3	NA	SARFTDTQY
NA	TRBV20-1	TRBJ2-2	TRBD2	SASGALAGGTGELF
NA	TRBV7-2	TRBJ2-1	TRBD2	ASSKGLAGGPRNEQF
NA	TRBV29-1	TRBJ1-1	TRBD1	SVEPGQGRTEAF
NA	TRBV7-2	TRBJ1-2	TRBD1	ASSRRTGSGYGYT
NA	TRBV28	TRBJ1-3	NA	ASSFGYSGNTIY
NA	TRBV15	TRBJ1-5	NA	ATGPPGGSGQPQH
NA	TRBV4-2	TRBJ2-1	TRBD1	ASSQGLGTGEINEQF
once	TRBV2	TRBJ1-3	NA	ASNLRTARFGNTIY
NA	TRBV2	TRBJ2-1	NA	ASSFDFGAV
NA	TRBV21-1	TRBJ1-5	NA	ASSYNLDRDFIVQPQH
NA	TRBV6-6	TRBJ2-3	NA	ASSPPSGSTDTQY
NA	TRBV5-1	TRBJ2-1	TRBD2	ASSKTSGRIGEQF
NA	TRBV27	TRBJ1-1	NA	ASTPLLGNTEAF
once	TRBV4-2	TRBJ2-3	TRBD2	ASSPLGGTSGSSDTQY
NA	TRBV2	TRBJ2-3	NA	ASSEVPYPVTDTQY
NA	TRBV18	TRBJ1-4	NA	ASSPGTPNEKLF
NA	TRBV11-2	TRBJ2-1	NA	ASRTPWGQNNEQF
NA	TRBV7-2	TRBJ1-1	NA	ASSLPDLGRAF
NA	TRBV18	TRBJ2-1	NA	ASSGGGSYNEQF
NA	TRBV20-1	TRBJ1-5	NA	SASRGDGSQPQH
NA	TRBV10-3	TRBJ1-1	NA	AITAALTTEAF
NA	TRBV20-1	TRBJ1-1	NA	SASLSGAAF
NA	TRBV19	TRBJ1-2	NA	ASIPQVGISGYT
NA	TRBV7-9	TRBJ1-1	NA	ASSLEGLNTEAF
NA	TRBV28	TRBJ1-5	NA	ASIWGGEGNQPQH
NA	TRBV7-8	TRBJ1-4	TRBD1	ASSSAGTGGEKLF
NA	TRBV28	TRBJ2-2	NA	ASSFGGAGELF